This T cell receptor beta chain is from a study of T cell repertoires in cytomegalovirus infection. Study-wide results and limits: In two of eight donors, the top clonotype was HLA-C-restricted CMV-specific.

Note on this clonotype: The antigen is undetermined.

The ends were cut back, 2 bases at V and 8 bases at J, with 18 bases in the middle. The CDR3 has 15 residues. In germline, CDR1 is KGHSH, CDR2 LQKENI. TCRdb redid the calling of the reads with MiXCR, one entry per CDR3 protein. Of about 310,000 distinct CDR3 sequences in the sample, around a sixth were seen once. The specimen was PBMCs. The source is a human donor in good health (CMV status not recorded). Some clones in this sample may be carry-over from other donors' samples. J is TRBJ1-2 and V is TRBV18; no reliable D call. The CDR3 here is CASSPSGAEKWGYTF. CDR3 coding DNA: TGTGCCAGCTCACCATCGGGTGCGGAAAAGTGGGGCTACACCTTC.